This entry concerns a single T cell receptor beta chain. The data originate from a study of cytomegalovirus exposure and HLA in healthy donors. Germline V gives CDR1 MDHEN, CDR2 SYDVKM. The germline V and J ends were trimmed by 4 bases and 3 bases, with 18 bases remaining between them. The CDR3 is 17 residues long. Some clones are missing from TCRdb's copy, which holds only in-frame ones; the method was immunoSEQ multiplex PCR. The sample has roughly 330,000 clones; roughly 87% are singletons. The sequenced sample was PBMCs. J is TRBJ1-4 and V is TRBV28; D is perhaps TRBD1 (6 bases). This receptor was obtained from a woman in her twenties or thirties in good health and CMV-seropositive. The CDR3 reads CASSSGTSSSANEKLFF. The CDR3 nucleotides read TGTGCCAGCAGTTCCGGGACATCGTCTTCTGCTAATGAAAAACTGTTTTTT.